The 12 T cell receptor beta chains below come from one sample, sequenced in a study of blood T cell repertoires in COVID-19. Data came from immunoSEQ multiplex PCR; TCRdb stores just in-frame clones and leaves some out. The sample has approximately 120,000 clones, approximately 84% seen once. Specimen: peripheral blood. The receptors were sampled from a human donor in a cohort sampled during active COVID-19.

The rearrangement uses TRBV6-4 and TRBJ1-2; TRBD1 agrees at 8 bases. Trimming cost V 4 bases and J 6 bases; bases outside gene matches: 7. The CDR3 runs to 14 residues. In germline, CDR1 is MRHNA, CDR2 SNTAGT. CDR3 loop: CASSVGQGADGYTF. In nucleotides, the CDR3 is TGTGCCAGCAGTGTTGGGCAGGGGGCGGATGGCTACACCTTC.

This chain joins TRBV7-9 and TRBJ2-5; D perhaps matches TRBD2 (5 bases). The CDR3 spans 12 residues. Trimming pared 2 bases from V and 10 bases from J, leaving 11 bases between. The germline V gene encodes CDR1 SEHNR and CDR2 FQNEAQ (reference sequence). The CDR3 DNA reads TGTGCCAGCAGCTTAAAGCGGCTAGGCCAGTACTTC. This encodes CASSLKRLGQYF.

V usage is TRBV19 and J usage is TRBJ2-1; the D gene is possibly TRBD2 (5 bases). CDR1 and CDR2 from the germline V gene are LNHDA and SQIVND (reference sequence). This CDR3 has 14 residues. V lost 4 bases and J lost 9, with 16 bases in between. As DNA, the CDR3 is TGTGCCAGTAGTACCCCCGGGATAGCCGGTGAGCAGTTCTTC. The encoded protein is CASSTPGIAGEQFF.

This clone has just a few counts. The chain carries TRBV4-1 and TRBJ2-2, with 9 positions matching TRBD1. V lost 2 bases and J lost 7; bases outside the gene matches: 20. The germline gives CDR1 MGHRA, CDR2 YSYEKL. The CDR3 totals 20 residues. CDR3 sequence (DNA): TGCGCCAGCAGCCAACTCAACCTTCTGGACAGGGGTCCTGGGGGCGGGGAGCTGTTTTTT. This translates into CASSQLNLLDRGPGGGELFF.

The chain is built from TRBV4-1 and TRBJ2-3; D possibly corresponds to TRBD1 (5 bases). Germline V gives CDR1 MGHRA, CDR2 YSYEKL. Trimming pared 1 base from V and 4 bases from J, leaving 15 bases between. The CDR3 covers 16 residues. The CDR3 DNA reads as TGCGCCAGCAGCCAAGTTTGGGGCGAAGGGGCAGATACGCAGTATTTT. The encoded protein is CASSQVWGEGADTQYF.

The chain carries TRBV5-5 and TRBJ1-1, with TRBD1 matching 9 bases. This CDR3 spans 14 amino acids. With V trimmed by 2 bases and J by 6 bases, 5 bases remained unmatched. Per the germline V gene, CDR1 is SGHKS and CDR2 is YYEKEE (reference sequence). For the CDR3, the DNA is TGTGCCAGCAGCTTCGGGACAGGGTATGCTGAAGCTTTCTTT. Translation: CASSFGTGYAEAFF.

The V call is TRBV7-8, the J call TRBJ2-7; D is ambiguous. Trimming cost V 2 bases and J 5 bases, with 10 bases left between them. The germline gives CDR1 SGHVS, CDR2 FQNEAQ. This CDR3 has 13 residues. The CDR3 loop is CASSLSGRHEQYF. CDR3 nucleotide sequence: TGTGCCAGCAGCTTATCGGGTCGTCACGAGCAGTACTTC.

This clone was seen a single time. This chain uses TRBV27 with TRBJ2-6, with 12 bases identical to TRBD1. The germline gives CDR1 MNHEY, CDR2 SMNVEV (reference sequence). Germline trimming cut 7 bases from V and 3 bases from J; bases unmatched to any gene: 7. The CDR3 has 17 residues. Here the CDR3 DNA reads TGTGCCAGCACCCCGGGACAGGGGGCGGTTGGGGCCAACGTCCTGACTTTC. It specifies CASTPGQGAVGANVLTF.

The V gene is TRBV6-6, the J gene TRBJ2-3, with D possibly being TRBD1 (6 bases). The germline V gene encodes CDR1 MNHNY and CDR2 SVGAGI (reference sequence). V was pared by 2 bases and J by 8 bases, with 20 bases between. This CDR3 has 16 amino acids. CDR3 region: CASSYPFSAGRGTQYF. The CDR3 nucleotides are TGTGCCAGCAGTTACCCCTTCTCCGCGGGCAGGGGTACGCAGTATTTT.

This rearrangement joins TRBV7-9 to TRBJ1-6; 10 bases match TRBD1. The length of the CDR3 is 15 residues. The J segment lost 10 bases and the V segment lost 4 bases, leaving 7 bases of the junction unmatched. The germline V gene has CDR1 SEHNR and CDR2 FQNEAQ (reference sequence). For the CDR3, the DNA is TGTGCCAGCAGCTCGGGACAGGGGATGGGATCACCCCTCCACTTT. This codes for CASSSGQGMGSPLHF. Variable domain in full (rest from reference TRBV7-9 and TRBJ1-6): DTGVSQNPRHKITKRGQNVTFRCDPISEHNRLYWYRQTLGQGPEFLTYFQNEAQLEKSRLLSDRFSAERPKGSFSTLEIQRTEQGDSAMYLCASSSGQGMGSPLHFGNGTRLTVT.

This clone was counted once. The chain recombines TRBV29-1 with TRBJ2-3; no reliable D call. The germline CDR1 and CDR2 sequences are SQVTM and ANQGSEA. V was cut by 7 bases and J by 2 bases, with 19 bases left in between. The CDR3 loop spans 15 amino acids. The CDR3 DNA reads as TGCAGCGCCTTGTCCCCCGAGCTAACCACAGATACGCAGTATTTT. It encodes CSALSPELTTDTQYF.

This clone was observed a single time. V usage is TRBV2 and J usage is TRBJ2-2, with a weak D call TRBD1 (5 bases). In germline, CDR1 is SNHLY, CDR2 FYNNEI. Trimming took off 4 bases at V and 5 bases at J, with 8 bases between the two ends. The CDR3 loop spans 13 amino acids. In nucleotides, the CDR3 is TGTGCCAGCAGTGCCCAGGGAACCGGGGAGCTGTTTTTT. Its translation: CASSAQGTGELFF.